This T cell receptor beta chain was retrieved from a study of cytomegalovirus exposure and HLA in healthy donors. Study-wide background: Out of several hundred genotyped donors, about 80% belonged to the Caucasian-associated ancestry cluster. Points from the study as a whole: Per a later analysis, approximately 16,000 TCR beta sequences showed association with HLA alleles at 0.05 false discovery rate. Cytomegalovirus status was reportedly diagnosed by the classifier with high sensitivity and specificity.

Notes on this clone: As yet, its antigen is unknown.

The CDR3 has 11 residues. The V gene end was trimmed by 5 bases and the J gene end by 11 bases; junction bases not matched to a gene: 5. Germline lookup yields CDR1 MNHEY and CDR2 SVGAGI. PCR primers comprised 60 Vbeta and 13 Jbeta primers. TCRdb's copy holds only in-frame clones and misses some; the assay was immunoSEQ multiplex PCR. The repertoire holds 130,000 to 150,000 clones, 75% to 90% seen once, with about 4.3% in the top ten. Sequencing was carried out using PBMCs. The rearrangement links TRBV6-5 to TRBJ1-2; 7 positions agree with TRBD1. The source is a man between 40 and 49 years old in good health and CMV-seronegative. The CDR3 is CASSMGQIYTF. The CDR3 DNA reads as TGTGCCAGCAGTATGGGACAGATTTACACCTTC.